The source of this T cell receptor (beta chain) is a study of blood T cell repertoires in COVID-19. Germline-derived CDR1 and CDR2 are KGHSH and LQKENI. The ends were cut back, 2 bases at V and 0 bases at J, with 14 bases in the middle. This CDR3 region has 17 residues. Authors' processing steps: Estimated nucleated cell counts came from reference gene primer amplification. Sequencing was performed with immunoSEQ multiplex PCR; in TCRdb, only in-frame clones are kept and a portion is missing. The DNA was the basis for D and trimming; V, J and clone size are from that table. The table lists over 120,000 clones, roughly 81% of them singletons.

Sequencing input: peripheral blood. The origin of this receptor is a woman aged 45-59 years with active or convalescent COVID-19. The chain joins TRBV18 to TRBJ1-3; D is uncertain. In nucleotides, the CDR3 is TGTGCCAGCTCACCATACGGTTCCGGGGTCTCTGGAAACACCATATATTTT. Protein: CASSPYGSGVSGNTIYF.